This T cell receptor (beta chain) was documented in a study of shared clonotypes between healthy human individuals. The method was immunoSEQ multiplex PCR; TCRdb's version includes in-frame clones alone and lacks a portion of them. The sample has 2 million to 3 million clones; 80% to 95% are singletons. Germline lookup yields CDR1 LGHNA and CDR2 YNFKEQ. The CDR3 is 16 residues long. V gave up 0 bases and J gave up 4 bases, with 13 bases separating them. The sequence derives from a man aged 18 to 35 in good health. Some clones in this sample may be carry-over from other donors' samples. Sequenced: naive CD4+ T cells from PBMCs. Subset in this sample: CD45RA+ positively selected. The chain combines TRBV4-2 with TRBJ2-1; D is possibly TRBD2 (5 bases). The CDR3, as DNA: TGTGCCAGCAGCCAAGATCCGCTAGCAGTATACAATGAGCAGTTCTTC. Amino acid sequence: CASSQDPLAVYNEQFF.